These T cell receptor beta chains were read from a single sample in a study of blood T cell repertoires in COVID-19. Clones were sequenced by immunoSEQ multiplex PCR, and TCRdb holds only the in-frame ones, with some missing. The sample holds a few hundred thousand clones, around four fifths seen once. Specimen: PBMCs or T cells enriched from blood (not recorded which). These receptors were collected from a man aged 25 to 45 with acute COVID-19. Both conserved end residues are part of each CDR3. Each record gives: clone size, D gene, J gene, V gene, CDR3 protein, CDR3 DNA. A D gene is named only where the DNA matches it firmly. Not all rows give a size; the values are once, few, many and, for expanded clones, a class.

>NA|TRBD2|TRBJ2-1|TRBV7-3
CASSLQSGASYEQFF
TGTGCCAGCAGCTTACAAAGCGGGGCCTCATATGAGCAGTTCTTC
>NA|TRBD1|TRBJ1-5|TRBV5-6
CASSFRDRVEQPQHF
TGTGCCAGCAGCTTTAGGGACAGGGTAGAACAGCCCCAGCATTTT
>NA|NA|TRBJ2-6|TRBV19
CASREGALSGANVLTF
TGTGCCAGTAGGGAGGGTGCGCTCTCTGGGGCCAACGTCCTGACTTTC
>NA|TRBD1|TRBJ1-1|TRBV29-1
CSVPKDRRNTEAFF
TGCAGCGTTCCAAAGGACAGGAGGAACACTGAAGCTTTCTTT
>few|TRBD1|TRBJ2-1|TRBV7-3
CASSFGTANNEQFF
TGTGCCAGCAGCTTCGGGACAGCAAACAATGAGCAGTTCTTC
>NA|TRBD1|TRBJ2-3|TRBV29-1
CSVKQGGTDTQYF
TGCAGCGTCAAGCAGGGGGGCACAGATACGCAGTATTTT
>NA|TRBD1|TRBJ1-5|TRBV5-6
CASSPGQGANQPQHF
TGTGCCAGCAGCCCGGGACAGGGGGCAAACCAGCCCCAGCATTTT
>few|TRBD1|TRBJ2-5|TRBV7-8
CASSRYRGRVETQYF
TGTGCCAGCAGCCGATACAGGGGGCGCGTGGAGACCCAGTACTTC
>NA|NA|TRBJ1-1|TRBV7-3
CASSLAGMGTEAFF
TGTGCCAGCAGCTTAGCCGGGATGGGCACTGAAGCTTTCTTT
>NA|NA|TRBJ2-2|TRBV7-2
CANARAGGSVTGELFF
TGTGCCAACGCCCGAGCAGGCGGGTCAGTCACCGGGGAGCTGTTTTTT
>NA|TRBD2|TRBJ2-5|TRBV11-2
CASSLVATSGGETQYF
TGTGCCAGCAGCTTAGTTGCGACTAGCGGGGGCGAGACCCAGTACTTC
>NA|NA|TRBJ1-4|TRBV24-1
CATSAGTPDEKLFF
TGTGCCACCAGCGCCGGGACACCCGATGAAAAACTGTTTTTT
>NA|TRBD2|TRBJ2-2|TRBV27
CATRRAGGLDTGELFF
TGTGCCACCCGGCGGGCGGGGGGCCTGGACACCGGGGAGCTGTTTTTT
>NA|NA|TRBJ1-2|TRBV19
CASSISGGWNYGYTF
TGTGCCAGTAGTATCTCGGGCGGGTGGAACTATGGCTACACCTTC
>NA|NA|TRBJ1-5|TRBV4-1
CASSQVQGSNQPQHF
TGCGCCAGCAGCCAAGTCCAGGGTAGCAATCAGCCCCAGCATTTT
>NA|NA|TRBJ2-3|TRBV24-1
CATSDQISRELVDTQYF
TGTGCCACCAGTGATCAAATCTCACGGGAGTTGGTAGATACGCAGTATTTT
>few|NA|TRBJ1-5|TRBV12-3/TRBV12-4
CASRMGGYQPQHF
TGTGCCAGCAGGATGGGGGGGTATCAGCCCCAGCATTTT
>NA|TRBD1|TRBJ1-2|TRBV6-5
CASSYGGQPLGYTF
TGTGCCAGCAGTTACGGGGGACAGCCCCTGGGCTACACCTTC
>NA|NA|TRBJ2-2|TRBV5-1
CASSAGHMNTGELFF
TGCGCCAGCAGCGCCGGACACATGAACACCGGGGAGCTGTTTTTT
>once|NA|TRBJ1-2|TRBV7-9
CATYSEGGLAYGYTF
TGTGCCACCTACTCTGAGGGAGGGTTGGCCTATGGCTACACCTTC
>few|NA|TRBJ1-2|TRBV7-9
CASSLDIAQNYGYTF
TGTGCCAGCAGCTTAGATATTGCACAGAACTATGGCTACACCTTC
>NA|NA|TRBJ1-6|TRBV6-5
CASSYSDSHNSPLHF
TGTGCCAGCAGTTACTCCGACAGCCATAATTCACCCCTCCACTTT
>NA|TRBD1|TRBJ1-6|TRBV19
CATRRGQVNSPLHF
TGTGCCACTCGCAGGGGGCAGGTTAATTCACCCCTCCACTTT
>few|NA|TRBJ1-6|TRBV5-5
CASTLPPEQSYNSPLHF
TGTGCCAGCACCCTTCCCCCGGAGCAATCGTATAATTCACCCCTCCACTTT
>once|NA|TRBJ1-1|TRBV4-2
CASSQEVTRAATEAFF
TGTGCCAGCAGCCAAGAAGTTACCAGGGCGGCCACTGAAGCTTTCTTT
>NA|NA|TRBJ2-2|TRBV19
CASSMVSAGELFF
TGTGCCAGTAGTATGGTTTCGGCCGGGGAGCTGTTTTTT
>NA|TRBD1|TRBJ2-2|TRBV7-9
CASSSRQGAPGTGELFF
TGTGCCAGCAGCTCCAGACAGGGGGCGCCTGGCACCGGGGAGCTGTTTTTT
>NA|NA|TRBJ1-5|TRBV19
CARGPGHSNQPQHF
TGTGCCAGAGGCCCGGGTCACAGCAATCAGCCCCAGCATTTT
>NA|TRBD2|TRBJ2-5|TRBV6-1
CASSEAYPGRVQETQYF
TGTGCCAGCAGTGAAGCGTACCCCGGGAGGGTCCAAGAGACCCAGTACTTC
>NA|NA|TRBJ1-1|TRBV11-3
CASSLGQQNTEAFF
TGTGCCAGCAGCCTGGGACAACAGAACACTGAAGCTTTCTTT
>NA|TRBD2|TRBJ2-5|TRBV3-1/TRBV3-2
CASSQSSGGRQETQYF
TGTGCCAGCAGCCAATCAAGCGGGGGACGACAAGAGACCCAGTACTTC
>once|NA|TRBJ1-4|TRBV28
CASSPLRPTNEKLFF
TGTGCCAGCAGTCCCCTGCGCCCTACTAATGAAAAACTGTTTTTT
>NA|TRBD1|TRBJ1-2|TRBV18
CASSPQGAGSGYTF
TGTGCCAGCTCACCCCAGGGGGCAGGGAGTGGCTACACCTTC
>NA|TRBD1|TRBJ1-3|TRBV28
CASSSTGGENTIYF
TGTGCCAGCAGTTCCACAGGGGGTGAAAACACCATATATTTT
>NA|NA|TRBJ1-4|TRBV5-5
CASSDRPTNEKLFF
TGTGCCAGCAGTGACAGGCCAACTAATGAAAAACTGTTTTTT
>NA|TRBD1|TRBJ1-5|TRBV6-5
CASSIDRAKEPQHF
TGTGCCAGCAGTATAGACAGGGCCAAGGAGCCCCAGCATTTT
>NA|NA|TRBJ1-1|TRBV19
CASRTAAGPAFF
TGTGCCAGTAGGACAGCAGCGGGGCCGGCTTTCTTT
>NA|TRBD1|TRBJ2-2|TRBV28
CASRVTGGDTGELFF
TGTGCCAGCAGGGTGACAGGGGGGGACACCGGGGAGCTGTTTTTT
>once|NA|TRBJ1-5|TRBV2
CASSATGSSNQPQHF
TGTGCCAGCAGCGCTACAGGGTCCAGTAATCAGCCCCAGCATTTT
>NA|TRBD1|TRBJ1-1|TRBV5-1
CASSLAPTGGTEAFF
TGCGCCAGCAGCCTCGCTCCTACAGGGGGCACTGAAGCTTTCTTT
>once|TRBD1|TRBJ1-5|TRBV7-2
CASSHRTGGNQPQHF
TGTGCCAGCAGCCACCGGACAGGGGGCAATCAGCCCCAGCATTTT
>once|TRBD1|TRBJ1-2|TRBV11-2
CASRPRTGDGYTF
TGTGCCAGCAGACCAAGGACAGGGGATGGCTACACCTTC
>once|NA|TRBJ1-3|TRBV15
CATSRGGPGNTIYF
TGTGCCACCAGCAGAGGGGGTCCAGGGAACACCATATATTTT
>once|TRBD2|TRBJ2-1|TRBV6-5
CASSSSGGIQFF
TGTGCCAGCAGTTCTAGCGGGGGGATCCAGTTCTTC
>NA|NA|TRBJ1-3|TRBV27
CASSSLYRDGKSGNTIYF
TGTGCCAGCAGTTCGTTATACAGGGATGGGAAGTCTGGAAACACCATATATTTT
>few|NA|TRBJ1-6|TRBV9
CASSVVADNSPLHF
TGTGCCAGCAGCGTAGTGGCGGATAATTCACCCCTCCACTTT
>NA|TRBD1|TRBJ1-3|TRBV29-1
CSVLGQGSSGNTIYF
TGCAGCGTTCTGGGACAGGGGTCATCTGGAAACACCATATATTTT
>NA|TRBD1|TRBJ2-3|TRBV27
CASSSNIRDRAADTQYF
TGTGCCAGCAGTTCAAACATCCGGGACAGGGCGGCAGATACGCAGTATTTT
>many|NA|TRBJ1-1|TRBV29-1
CSVQDPRGAFF
TGCAGCGTTCAGGACCCCCGGGGAGCTTTCTTT